This is a list of T cell receptor beta chains from one sample in a study of blood T cells in healthy people across ages. Each CDR3 protein is one row after TCRdb ran MiXCR on the 5' RACE reads. Here the sample spans about a million distinct CDR3 sequences, 35% to 40% being singletons. The source material was blood. The receptors shown here come from a man younger than 35 in good health. CDR3s include the opening cysteine and the closing phenylalanine or tryptophan. Fields, in order: J gene, V gene, CDR3 protein.

TRBJ1-1,TRBV24-1,CATSEEEGMGNTEAFF
TRBJ2-2,TRBV7-2,CAGGQGQGTGELFF
TRBJ2-7,TRBV2,CASSGDSYEQYF
TRBJ1-2,TRBV4-1,CASSRGTGGLNYGYTF
TRBJ1-2,TRBV27,CASRTNVGDHGYTF
TRBJ2-3,TRBV12-3/TRBV12-4,CASTLGLAAPGTQYF
TRBJ1-2,TRBV5-5,CASSLGSWAGVHYGYTF
TRBJ1-2,TRBV6-6,CASRTGTLQYGYTF
TRBJ2-2,TRBV6-5,CASTWGANTGELFF
TRBJ1-4,TRBV27,CASRQTGEATNEKLFF
TRBJ2-1,TRBV7-2,CASSFSAAGGAYNEQFF
TRBJ2-3,TRBV29-1,CSVSRGTTDTQYF
TRBJ2-3,TRBV9,CASSATGGGGATDTQYF
TRBJ2-1,TRBV29-1,CSVDGLAGGSSYNEQFF